This record concerns one T cell receptor beta chain sequence. This entry belongs to a study of blood T cell repertoires in COVID-19. Across the study: The samples span acute and convalescent COVID-19 from the United States, Italy and Spain.

This table comes from immunoSEQ multiplex PCR, and its TCRdb copy is limited to in-frame clones, with some not included. The sample lists about 260,000 clones; about nine tenths were seen once. The CDR3 has 19 amino acids. CDR1 and CDR2 (germline): SGHDN, FVKESK. The junction had 13 bases not matched to a gene; V was cut back by 1 base and J by 2 bases. Participant ages covered about 18 to 95 years across about 22 US areas. What the recovered Cohort 3 donors had was two negative PCRs, clearance, or symptom resolution. This chain joins TRBV14 and TRBJ2-1, with 8 positions matching TRBD2. This TCR came from a woman aged 45-65 years who had recovered from COVID-19. The specimen was PBMCs or T cells enriched from blood (not recorded which). CDR3 nucleotide sequence: TGTGCCAGCAGCCAAGGGCGGATAGCGGGATTGAGCACCTACAATGAGCAGTTCTTC. Translating gives CASSQGRIAGLSTYNEQFF.